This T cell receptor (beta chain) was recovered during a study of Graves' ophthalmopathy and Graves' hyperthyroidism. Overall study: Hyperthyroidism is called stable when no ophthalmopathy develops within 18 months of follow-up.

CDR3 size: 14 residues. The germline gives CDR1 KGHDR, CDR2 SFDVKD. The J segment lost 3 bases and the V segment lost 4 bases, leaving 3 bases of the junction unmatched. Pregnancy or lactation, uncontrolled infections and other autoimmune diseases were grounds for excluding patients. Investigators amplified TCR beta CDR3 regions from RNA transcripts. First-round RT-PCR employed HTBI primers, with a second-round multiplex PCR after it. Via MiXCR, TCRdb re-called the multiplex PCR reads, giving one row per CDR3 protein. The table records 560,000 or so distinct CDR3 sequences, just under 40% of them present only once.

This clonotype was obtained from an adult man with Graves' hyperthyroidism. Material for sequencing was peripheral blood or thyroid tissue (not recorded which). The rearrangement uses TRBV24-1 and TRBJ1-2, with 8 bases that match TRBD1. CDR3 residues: CATSEPGQDYGYTF. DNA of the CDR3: TGTGCCACCAGTGAGCCGGGACAGGACTATGGCTACACCTTC.